The 26 T cell receptor beta chains reported below all come from one sample, sequenced in a study of neoadjuvant nivolumab and ipilimumab in lung cancer. Only in-frame clones appear in the TCRdb table, and some are missing; sequencing was by immunoSEQ multiplex PCR. The sample lists around 13,000 clones, 65% to 75% seen once, with roughly a quarter in the top ten. Material: peripheral blood, obtained after neoadjuvant nivolumab, alone or with ipilimumab, at or shortly before surgery. The receptors here all came from an adult with non-small cell lung cancer.

Details on this clone: One end of the junction fails to match germline, which may point to a read error. The genes are TRBV7-7 and TRBJ2-3, with unresolved D. Germline V gene lookup returns CDR1 SSHAT and CDR2 FNYEAQ (reference sequence). The length of the CDR3 is 15 residues. CDR3 loop: CASTPGGASTDTQYF. The CDR3 coding sequence is TGTGCTAGCACCCCAGGCGGCGCCAGCACAGATACGCAGTATTTT.

The chain combines TRBV18 with TRBJ1-5; TRBD1 agrees at 7 bases. V gave up 5 bases and J gave up 1 base; unmatched junction bases: 8. CDR1 and CDR2 (germline): KGHSH, LQKENI. This CDR3 has 16 amino acids. The CDR3 protein is CASSVTGDRSNQPQHF. In nucleotides, the CDR3 is TGTGCCAGCTCAGTAACAGGGGATAGGAGCAATCAGCCCCAGCATTTT.

The chain links TRBV29-1 to TRBJ2-7; 7 nucleotides match TRBD1. The germline V gene has CDR1 SQVTM and CDR2 ANQGSEA. V shed 5 bases, J shed 4 bases, and the junction held 5 bases outside the gene matches. This CDR3 is 12 amino acids long. The CDR3 nucleotides are TGCAGCGTTACGGGACAGAGGTACGAGCAGTACTTC. This encodes CSVTGQRYEQYF.

The chain has TRBV5-6 and TRBJ1-2; TRBD1 aligns across 8 bases. The junction had 9 bases not matched to a gene; V was cut back by 4 bases and J by 4 bases. Germline V gene lookup returns CDR1 SGHDT and CDR2 YYEEEE. The CDR3 covers 15 residues. CDR3 sequence: CASSPGQGFFYGYTF. Here the CDR3 DNA reads TGTGCCAGCAGCCCCGGACAGGGCTTCTTCTATGGCTACACCTTC.

The chain employs TRBV27 and TRBJ2-7; D remains ambiguous. Germline assignment: CDR1 MNHEY and CDR2 SMNVEV (reference sequence). There are 11 residues in the CDR3. Trimming cost V 2 bases and J 3 bases, with 2 bases left between them. This CDR3 reads CASSLIYEQYF. CDR3 in DNA: TGTGCCAGCAGTTTAATCTACGAGCAGTACTTC.

The chain combines TRBV18 with TRBJ2-7; D might be TRBD1 or TRBD2, each matching 5 bases. Germline CDR1 reads KGHSH; CDR2 reads LQKENI. This CDR3 contains 15 residues. With 3 bases removed from V and 6 bases from J, the gap between germline ends came to 18 bases. CDR3 DNA: TGTGCCAGCTCACCCGGGACCTCCGGGGACCGCGAGCAGTACTTC. Amino acids: CASSPGTSGDREQYF.

V is TRBV11-2 and J is TRBJ1-1; no firm D call. Per the germline V gene, CDR1 is SGHAT and CDR2 is FQNNGV. Trimming cost V 1 base and J 0 bases, with 3 bases left between them. The CDR3 extends over 13 amino acids. Written as DNA, the CDR3 is TGTGCCAGCAGCTTAGGCCTGAACACTGAAGCTTTCTTT. Protein sequence: CASSLGLNTEAFF.

The chain employs TRBV29-1 and TRBJ2-7; D possibly uses TRBD1 or TRBD2 (7 bases each). V dropped 7 bases and J dropped 6 bases, with 16 bases sitting between them. The CDR3 runs to 12 residues. Germline V gives CDR1 SQVTM, CDR2 ANQGSEA. CDR3 nucleotides: TGCAGCGCAGGGGGGGGGTTCGGCGAGCAGTACTTC. Translation gives CSAGGGFGEQYF.

The chain carries TRBV6-5 and TRBJ1-2, with TRBD1 identical over 7 bases. J was trimmed by 5 bases and V by 6 bases; bases with no gene match: 12. The V gene's germline CDR1 is MNHEY and CDR2 SVGAGI. The CDR3 covers 15 residues. The CDR3: CASSRGDSLGYGYTF. The CDR3 DNA reads TGTGCCAGCAGCAGGGGGGACAGCCTGGGGTATGGCTACACCTTC.

The chain is built from TRBV7-9 and TRBJ2-1; D is perhaps TRBD2 (6 bases). CDR1 and CDR2 (germline): SEHNR, FQNEAQ (reference sequence). V shed 5 bases and J shed 6 bases, with 11 bases lying between them. The CDR3 is 13 amino acids. The CDR3 here is CASSLGTLNEQFF. The CDR3, as DNA: TGTGCCAGCAGCCTCGGGACTCTCAATGAGCAGTTCTTC.

With regard to this clone: A much larger clonotype is one base distant, so this may be a read error. The chain has TRBV7-1 and TRBJ2-7, with 7 bases fitting TRBD2. TRBV7-1 carries the ORF label, with uncertain function. The CDR3 length is 15 residues. J gave up 2 bases and V 4 bases, and 8 bases lay outside the gene matches. CDR3 DNA: TGTGCCAGCAGCTTTAAAGCGGGAAAAACCTACGAGCAGTACTTC. It codes for CASSFKAGKTYEQYF.

The chain has TRBV11-2 and TRBJ2-2; D remains unclear. The CDR3 loop spans 13 amino acids. Per germline, CDR1 SGHAT and CDR2 FQNNGV. Trimming took off 0 bases at V and 7 bases at J, with 6 bases between the two ends. The CDR3 sequence is CASSLDVIGELFF. The CDR3 DNA is TGTGCCAGCAGCTTAGATGTGATCGGGGAGCTGTTTTTT.

This sequence joins TRBV18 and TRBJ2-1; D is possibly TRBD1 (6 bases). The V end lost 8 bases, the J end lost 5 bases, and 13 bases lay between the germline ends. The CDR3 has 13 amino acids. Germline V gene sequence: CDR1 KGHSH, CDR2 LQKENI. The CDR3 coding sequence is TGTGCCAGCACCCGGACAGCCGACAATGAGCAGTTCTTC. It translates to CASTRTADNEQFF.

V gene TRBV7-9 combines with J gene TRBJ2-3; a possible D gene is TRBD2 (5 bases). Germline values: CDR1 SEHNR, CDR2 FQNEAQ (reference sequence). Trimming left V 6 bases short and J 0 bases short, with 19 bases between. The CDR3 is 17 amino acids. DNA of the CDR3: TGTGCCAGCAGTCCGGGAAGGGCGACAACTAGCACAGATACGCAGTATTTT. Amino acids: CASSPGRATTSTDTQYF.

V usage is TRBV18 and J usage is TRBJ1-2; D not resolved. Trimming pared 2 bases from V and 3 bases from J, leaving 13 bases between. The CDR3 has 15 residues. CDR1 and CDR2 (germline): KGHSH, LQKENI. In DNA form, the CDR3 reads TGTGCCAGCTCACCAAATAGTGGGAGCTACTATGGCTACACCTTC. This codes for CASSPNSGSYYGYTF.

J is TRBJ2-7 and V is TRBV29-1; 9 positions match TRBD1. The CDR3 has 13 amino acids. Germline values: CDR1 SQVTM, CDR2 ANQGSEA. Germline trimming cut 6 bases from V and 4 bases from J; bases unmatched to any gene: 7. In DNA, the CDR3 is TGCAGCGTAGGGGACAGGGAACGATACGAGCAGTACTTC. It translates to CSVGDRERYEQYF.

The chain employs TRBV30 and TRBJ1-1; tentative D call: TRBD1 (5 bases). This CDR3 has 13 amino acids. Looked up from germline, CDR1 is GTSNPN and CDR2 is SVGIG (reference sequence). Between the trimmed V and J ends, which lost 0 bases and 4 bases, there was a span of 9 bases. The DNA of the CDR3 is TGTGCCTGGAGTGTAAGGGGTCTCACTGAAGCTTTCTTT. The encoded protein is CAWSVRGLTEAFF.

This clone was detected only a few times. This chain connects TRBV4-2 to TRBJ2-7; TRBD2 aligns across 10 bases. CDR1 and CDR2 (germline): LGHNA, YNFKEQ. The CDR3 loop spans 16 amino acids. J lost 5 bases, V lost 2 bases, and 9 bases had no gene match. CDR3 nucleotides: TGTGCCAGCAGCCAATGGGTTAGCGGGAGGTGGCACGAGCAGTACTTC. It is translated as CASSQWVSGRWHEQYF.

This clone was detected only once. V gene TRBV5-1 combines with J gene TRBJ1-2; 8 bases fit TRBD1. The CDR3 is 14 residues long. V shed 0 bases, J shed 8 bases, and the junction held 6 bases outside the gene matches. Germline V gene data show CDR1 as SGHRS and CDR2 as YFSETQ. The chain's CDR3 is CASSLAGTGGGYTF. The CDR3 nucleotides are TGCGCCAGCAGCTTGGCGGGGACAGGAGGAGGCTACACCTTC.

The CDR3 spells CAWTSGSYEQYF. The CDR3 DNA reads TGTGCCTGGACTAGCGGGAGCTACGAGCAGTACTTC. The chain links TRBV30 to TRBJ2-7; 10 bases align to TRBD2. V dropped 4 bases and J dropped 3; count of bases not matched to a gene: 0. CDR1 is GTSNPN and CDR2 is SVGIG in the germline V gene (reference sequence). The CDR3 is 12 amino acids.

This chain connects TRBV14 to TRBJ1-2; possible D gene TRBD1, 6 bases. The CDR3 loop spans 12 amino acids. The germline CDR1 and CDR2 sequences are SGHDN and FVKESK. Trimming stripped 3 bases from V and 4 bases from J, with 6 bases between. The CDR3 DNA reads TGTGCCAGCAGCCAGGGGGCCTATGGCTACACCTTC. Amino acid sequence: CASSQGAYGYTF.

The chain carries TRBV18 and TRBJ2-7; D possibly corresponds to TRBD1 (5 bases). V lost 6 bases and J 0 bases, leaving 18 bases between the germline ends. This CDR3 is 16 amino acids long. Germline V gives CDR1 KGHSH, CDR2 LQKENI. In DNA, the CDR3 is TGTGCCAGCTCTCCCAGAGACAGCCGCTCCTCCTACGAGCAGTACTTC. This codes for CASSPRDSRSSYEQYF.

The rearrangement joins TRBV5-1 to TRBJ2-1, with TRBD2 matching 9 bases. Trimming took 0 bases from V and 9 from J; bases not matched to a gene: 4. CDR3 size: 14 residues. Germline V gene sequence: CDR1 SGHRS, CDR2 YFSETQ. The CDR3 sequence: CASSLAREGSEQFF. The CDR3 nucleotides are TGCGCCAGCAGCTTGGCGCGGGAGGGCAGTGAGCAGTTCTTC.

The rearrangement joins TRBV18 to TRBJ2-1; D is uncertain. Germline-derived CDR1 and CDR2 are KGHSH and LQKENI. This CDR3 has 14 residues. Trimming took off 0 bases at V and 2 bases at J, with 5 bases between the two ends. CDR3 nucleotides: TGTGCCAGCTCACCACCCAGCCCCTACAATGAGCAGTTCTTC. As protein: CASSPPSPYNEQFF. The entire variable domain, with the rest obtained from reference TRBV18 and TRBJ2-1, is as follows: NAGVMQNPRHLVRRRGQEARLRCSPMKGHSHVYWYRQLPEEGLKFMVYLQKENIIDESGMPKERFSAEFPKEGPSILRIQQVVRGDSAAYFCASSPPSPYNEQFFGPGTRLTVL.

On this clone: An end of the junction differs from the germline gene, which may be a read error. V usage is TRBV7-7 and J usage is TRBJ2-5; D could derive from TRBD1 or TRBD2 (5 bases each). This CDR3 region has 15 residues. CDR1 is SSHAT and CDR2 is FNYEAQ in the germline V gene (reference sequence). The CDR3 DNA reads TGTGCTAGCAGCTGGGGGACCGGCTGGGGGGAGACCCAGTACTTC. Amino acids: CASSWGTGWGETQYF. Drawing the rest from reference TRBV7-7 and TRBJ2-5, the complete variable domain is GAGVSQSPRYKVTKRGQDVTLRCDPISSHATLYWYQQALGQGPEFLTYFNYEAQPDKSGLPSDRFSAERPEGSISTLTIQRTEQRDSAMYRCASSWGTGWGETQYFGPGTRLLVL.

The chain employs TRBV5-1 and TRBJ2-5; 8 bases align to TRBD2. Trimming took 0 bases from V and 5 from J; bases not matched to a gene: 9. This CDR3 has 16 residues. Germline V gives CDR1 SGHRS, CDR2 YFSETQ. Here the CDR3 DNA reads TGCGCCAGCAGCTTGGAAGGAAGCGGGAGCGCGGAGACCCAGTACTTC. Protein product: CASSLEGSGSAETQYF. The full variable domain, completed using reference TRBV5-1 and TRBJ2-5, is KAGVTQTPRYLIKTRGQQVTLSCSPISGHRSVSWYQQTPGQGLQFLFEYFSETQRNKGNFPGRFSGRQFSNSRSEMNVSTLELGDSALYLCASSLEGSGSAETQYFGPGTRLLVL.